This TCR beta chain appears in the sequencing data of a study of cytomegalovirus exposure and HLA in healthy donors. With 60 Vbeta and 13 Jbeta primers, the PCR was carried out. Method: immunoSEQ multiplex PCR; TCRdb's copy keeps in-frame clones and lacks some. Here the sample spans roughly 100,000 clones, approximately 71% being singletons. Participants comprised healthy donors of bone marrow. A single count supports this clone. Antigen unknown. Study outcomes and limitations: Earlier analysis yielded a pattern in which most TCR beta V segments were productive about 90% or about 30% of the time.

V was pared by 3 bases and J by 11 bases, with 13 bases between. Germline CDR1 is SNHLY and CDR2 is FYNNEI. The CDR3 runs to 12 residues. The material sequenced was PBMCs. This TCR was recovered from a man in his forties in good health and CMV-seronegative. J is TRBJ2-5 and V is TRBV2; no firm D call. CDR3: CASSDPPVEQYF. CDR3 in DNA: TGTGCCAGCAGTGATCCCCCGGTGGAGCAGTACTTC.